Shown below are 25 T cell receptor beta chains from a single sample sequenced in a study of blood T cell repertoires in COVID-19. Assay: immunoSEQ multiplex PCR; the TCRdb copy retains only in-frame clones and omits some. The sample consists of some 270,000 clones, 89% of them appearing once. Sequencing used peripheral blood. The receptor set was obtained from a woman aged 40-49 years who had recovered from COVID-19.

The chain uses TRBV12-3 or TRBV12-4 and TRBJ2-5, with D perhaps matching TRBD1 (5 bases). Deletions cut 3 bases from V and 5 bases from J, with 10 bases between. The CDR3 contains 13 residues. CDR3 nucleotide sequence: TGTGCCAGCAGTTTTTGGGGCTCCGAGACCCAGTACTTC. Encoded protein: CASSFWGSETQYF.

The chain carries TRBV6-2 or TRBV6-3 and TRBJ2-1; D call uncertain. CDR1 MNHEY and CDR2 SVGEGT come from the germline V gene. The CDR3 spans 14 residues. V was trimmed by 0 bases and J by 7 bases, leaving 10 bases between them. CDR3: CASSYSYFNNEQFF. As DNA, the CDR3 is TGTGCCAGCAGTTACTCCTACTTTAATAATGAGCAGTTCTTC.

The CDR3 here is CASSFSTRHNNEQFF. For the CDR3, the DNA is TGTGCCAGCAGCTTTTCGACAAGGCACAACAATGAGCAGTTCTTC. The chain links TRBV11-2 to TRBJ2-1, with D unclear. With 3 bases removed from V and 5 bases from J, the gap between germline ends came to 14 bases. CDR3 length: 15 amino acids. CDR1 is SGHAT and CDR2 is FQNNGV in the germline V gene.

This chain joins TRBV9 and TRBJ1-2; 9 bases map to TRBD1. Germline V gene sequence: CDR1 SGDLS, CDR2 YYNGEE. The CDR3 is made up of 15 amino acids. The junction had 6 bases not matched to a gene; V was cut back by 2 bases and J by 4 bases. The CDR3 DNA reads TGTGCCAGCAGCGTGTCGACAGGGGGTGTCTATGGCTACACCTTC. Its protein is CASSVSTGGVYGYTF.

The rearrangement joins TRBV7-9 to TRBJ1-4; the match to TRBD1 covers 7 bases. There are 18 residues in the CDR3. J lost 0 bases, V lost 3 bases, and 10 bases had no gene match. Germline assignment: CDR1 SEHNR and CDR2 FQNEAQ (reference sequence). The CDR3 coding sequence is TGTGCCAGCAGCTTTGGGACAGACGGACGAGCAACTAATGAAAAACTGTTTTTT. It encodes CASSFGTDGRATNEKLFF.

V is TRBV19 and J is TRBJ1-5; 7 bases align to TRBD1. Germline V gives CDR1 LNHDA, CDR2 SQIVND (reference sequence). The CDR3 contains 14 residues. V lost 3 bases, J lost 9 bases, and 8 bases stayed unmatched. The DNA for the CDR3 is TGTGCCAGTAGTATCACCAGGGGGGAGCGGCCCCAGCATTTT. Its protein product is CASSITRGERPQHF.

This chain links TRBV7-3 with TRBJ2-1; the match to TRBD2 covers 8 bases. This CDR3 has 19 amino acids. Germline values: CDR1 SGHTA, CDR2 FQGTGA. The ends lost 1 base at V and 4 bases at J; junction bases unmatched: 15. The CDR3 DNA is TGTGCCAGCAGCTTAATCGGCGGGGGGACCACCTCACCTTACAATGAGCAGTTCTTC. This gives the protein CASSLIGGGTTSPYNEQFF.

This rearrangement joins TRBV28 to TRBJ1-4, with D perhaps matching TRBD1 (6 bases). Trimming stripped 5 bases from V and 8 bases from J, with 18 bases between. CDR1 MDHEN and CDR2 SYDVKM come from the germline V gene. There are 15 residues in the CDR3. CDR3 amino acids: CASSAPGRGDEKLFF. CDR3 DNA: TGTGCCAGCAGTGCCCCGGGGAGGGGGGACGAAAAACTGTTTTTT.

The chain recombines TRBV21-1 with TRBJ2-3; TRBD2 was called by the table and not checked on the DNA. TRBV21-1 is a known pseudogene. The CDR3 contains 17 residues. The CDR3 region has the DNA TGTGCCAGCAGCATGGTGGGACTAGCCCCTCCGACAGATACGCAGTATTTT. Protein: CASSMVGLAPPTDTQYF.

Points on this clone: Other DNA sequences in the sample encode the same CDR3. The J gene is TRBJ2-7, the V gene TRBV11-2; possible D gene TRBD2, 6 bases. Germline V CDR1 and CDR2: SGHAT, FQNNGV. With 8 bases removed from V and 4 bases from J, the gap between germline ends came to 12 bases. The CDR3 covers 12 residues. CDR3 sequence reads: CASSLGRYEQYV. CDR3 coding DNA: TGTGCCAGCTCACTCGGGAGATACGAGCAGTACGTC.

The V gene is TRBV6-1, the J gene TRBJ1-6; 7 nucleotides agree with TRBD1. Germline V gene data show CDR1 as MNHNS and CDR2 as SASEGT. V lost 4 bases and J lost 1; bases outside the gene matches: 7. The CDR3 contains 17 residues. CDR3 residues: CASSGRNRGSYNSPLHF. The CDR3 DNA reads TGTGCCAGCAGTGGGAGAAACAGGGGTTCCTATAATTCACCCCTCCACTTT.

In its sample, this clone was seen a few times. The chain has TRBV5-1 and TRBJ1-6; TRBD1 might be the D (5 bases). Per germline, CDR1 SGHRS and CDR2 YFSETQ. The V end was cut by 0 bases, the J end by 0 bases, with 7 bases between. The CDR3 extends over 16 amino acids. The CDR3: CASSLADSSYNSPLHF. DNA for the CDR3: TGCGCCAGCAGCTTGGCAGACAGCTCCTATAATTCACCCCTCCACTTT.

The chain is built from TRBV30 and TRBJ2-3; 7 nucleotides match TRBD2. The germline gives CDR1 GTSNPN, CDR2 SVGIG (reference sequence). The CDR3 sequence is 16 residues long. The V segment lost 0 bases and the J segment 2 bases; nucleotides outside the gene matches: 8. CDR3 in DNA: TGTGCCTGGAGTGTAAGGGGACTACCCTTCACAGATACGCAGTATTTT. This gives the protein CAWSVRGLPFTDTQYF.

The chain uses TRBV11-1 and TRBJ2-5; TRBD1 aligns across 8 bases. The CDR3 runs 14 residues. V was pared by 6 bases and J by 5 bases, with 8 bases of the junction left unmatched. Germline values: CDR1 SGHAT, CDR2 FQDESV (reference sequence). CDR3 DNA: TGTGCCAGCAGTAGACAGGGGTGGGAGGAGACCCAGTACTTC. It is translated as CASSRQGWEETQYF.

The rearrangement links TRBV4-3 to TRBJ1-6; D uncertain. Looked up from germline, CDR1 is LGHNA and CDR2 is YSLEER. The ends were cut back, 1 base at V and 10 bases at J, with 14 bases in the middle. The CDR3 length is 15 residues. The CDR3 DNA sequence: TGCGCCAGCAGCCAAGTTTTTGGCACAGCCTCACCCCTCCACTTT. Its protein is CASSQVFGTASPLHF.

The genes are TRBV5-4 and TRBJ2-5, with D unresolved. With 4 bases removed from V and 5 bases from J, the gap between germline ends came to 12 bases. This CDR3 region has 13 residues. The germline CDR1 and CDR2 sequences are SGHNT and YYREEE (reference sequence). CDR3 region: CASSPEHWETQYF. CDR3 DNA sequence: TGTGCCAGCAGCCCCGAGCACTGGGAGACCCAGTACTTC.

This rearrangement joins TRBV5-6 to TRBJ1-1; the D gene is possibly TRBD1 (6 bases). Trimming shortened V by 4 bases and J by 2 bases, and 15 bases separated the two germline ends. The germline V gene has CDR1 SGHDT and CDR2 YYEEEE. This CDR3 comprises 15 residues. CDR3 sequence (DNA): TGTGCCAGCAGCCTGACAGGAGGCCCTAACACTGAAGCTTTCTTT. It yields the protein CASSLTGGPNTEAFF. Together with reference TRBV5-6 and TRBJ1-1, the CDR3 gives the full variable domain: DAGVTQSPTHLIKTRGQQVTLRCSPKSGHDTVSWYQQALGQGPQFIFQYYEEEERQRGNFPDRFSGHQFPNYSSELNVNALLLGDSALYLCASSLTGGPNTEAFFGQGTRLTVV.

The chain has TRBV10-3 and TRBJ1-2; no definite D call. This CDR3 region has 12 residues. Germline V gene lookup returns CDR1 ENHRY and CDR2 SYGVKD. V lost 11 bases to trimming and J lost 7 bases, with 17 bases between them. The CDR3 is CAARREVSGYTF. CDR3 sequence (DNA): TGTGCCGCCCGACGGGAAGTTAGTGGCTACACCTTC.

CDR3 coding DNA: TGTGCCAGCAGCTTGGGGCAGGGCATAGGGGATGAGCAGTTCTTC. As protein: CASSLGQGIGDEQFF. The chain couples TRBV5-4 to TRBJ2-1; perhaps TRBD1 as D (5 bases). V lost 0 bases, J lost 8 bases, and 15 bases lay in between. Germline-derived CDR1 and CDR2 are SGHNT and YYREEE (reference sequence). The CDR3 spans 15 residues.

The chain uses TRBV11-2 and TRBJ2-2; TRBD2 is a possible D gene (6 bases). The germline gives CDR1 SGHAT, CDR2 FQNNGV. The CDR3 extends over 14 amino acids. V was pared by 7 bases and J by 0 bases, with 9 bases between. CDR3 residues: CASMRGSNTGELFF. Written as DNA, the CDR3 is TGTGCCAGCATGCGGGGTTCGAACACCGGGGAGCTGTTTTTT.

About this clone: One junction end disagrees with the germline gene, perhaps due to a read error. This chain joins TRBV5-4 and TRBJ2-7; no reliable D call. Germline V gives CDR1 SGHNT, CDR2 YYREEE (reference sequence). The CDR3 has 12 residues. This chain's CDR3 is CASSLESAEEYF. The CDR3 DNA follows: TGTGCCAGCAGCTTGGAGTCTGCCGAGGAGTACTTC.

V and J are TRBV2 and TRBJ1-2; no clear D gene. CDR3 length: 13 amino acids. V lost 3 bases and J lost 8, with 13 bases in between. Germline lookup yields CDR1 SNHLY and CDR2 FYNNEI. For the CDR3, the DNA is TGTGCCAGCAGTGATCCCGACTTATACGGCTACACCTTC. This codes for CASSDPDLYGYTF.

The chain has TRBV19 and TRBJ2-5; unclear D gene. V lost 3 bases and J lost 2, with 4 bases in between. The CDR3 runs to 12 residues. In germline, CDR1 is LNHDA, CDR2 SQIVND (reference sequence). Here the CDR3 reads CASSIHQETQYF. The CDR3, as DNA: TGTGCCAGTAGTATCCATCAAGAGACCCAGTACTTC.

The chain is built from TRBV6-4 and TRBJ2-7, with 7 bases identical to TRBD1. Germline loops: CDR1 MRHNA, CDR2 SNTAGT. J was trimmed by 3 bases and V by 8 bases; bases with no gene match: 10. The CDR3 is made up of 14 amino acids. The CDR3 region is CASVRTGQFYEQYV. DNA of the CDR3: TGTGCCAGCGTTCGGACGGGACAGTTCTACGAGCAGTACGTC.

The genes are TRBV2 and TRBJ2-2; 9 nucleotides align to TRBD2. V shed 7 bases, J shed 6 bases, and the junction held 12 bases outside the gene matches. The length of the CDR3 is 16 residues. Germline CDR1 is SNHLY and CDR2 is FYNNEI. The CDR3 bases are TGTGCCAGCAAAACCCTTGCGGGGGGGCTTGCCGGGGAGCTGTTTTTT. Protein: CASKTLAGGLAGELFF.